This TCR beta chain was observed in a study of shared clonotypes between healthy human individuals. Some 28,000 T cell genomes (around 190 ng DNA) went into each sorted-subset replicate. TCRdb keeps only in-frame clones here, not all; method: immunoSEQ multiplex PCR. Among over a million clones listed, roughly 96% were seen once. The TCR comes from a man aged 25-45 years in good health. Sequences were obtained from naive CD4+ T cells sorted from blood. The subset: CD45RA+ positively selected.

CDR3: CASSFGGGVGYTF. The DNA of the CDR3 is TGTGCCAGCAGTTTCGGGGGTGGGGTTGGCTACACCTTC. V and J are TRBV27 and TRBJ1-2, with D perhaps TRBD1 (5 bases). The CDR3 has 13 amino acids. V was trimmed by 3 bases and J by 7 bases, leaving 12 bases between them. Germline V gene sequence: CDR1 MNHEY, CDR2 SMNVEV (reference sequence).